This TCR beta chain originates from a study of T cells in Graves' hyperthyroidism and ophthalmopathy. Background on the study: Sampling of peripheral blood happened at initial diagnosis, prior to any treatment.

The investigators amplified TCR beta CDR3 regions from RNA transcripts. HTBI primers drove first-round RT-PCR of the TCR CDR3. One entry per CDR3 protein, called by TCRdb with MiXCR from the multiplex PCR reads. The sample holds about 400,000 distinct CDR3 sequences; roughly 13% are singletons and the top ten take 5.3%. Sequenced input: blood. This receptor was identified in a woman between 18 and 29 years old with Graves' hyperthyroidism.

The CDR3 is CAISVTGNTEAFF. CDR3 DNA: TGTGCCATCAGTGTAACAGGGAACACTGAAGCTTTCTTT. V gene TRBV10-3 combines with J gene TRBJ1-1; TRBD1 is a possible D gene (5 bases). Germline CDR1 and CDR2: ENHRY and SYGVKD. This CDR3 comprises 13 residues. Trimming removed 4 bases from V and 1 base from J, with 7 bases in between.